This T cell receptor beta chain was observed in a study of blood T cells in healthy people across ages. Study in general: Capturing about one barcoded beta molecule per two T cells was achieved by template switching. General study results and limits: Age advanced and TCR beta diversity per million T cells fell, roughly linearly. Naive CD4+ cell counts and diversity both ran higher in long-lived than in aged donors.

Points on this clonotype: Its antigen remains unidentified.

With V trimmed by 3 bases and J by 4 bases, 11 bases remained unmatched. Germline assignment: CDR1 LNHNV and CDR2 YYDKDF (reference sequence). The CDR3 spans 16 residues. A second PCR, run for about 7 to 11 cycles, used a sample-barcoded 5' primer plus a J-beta primer mix. TCRdb re-analysed the 5' RACE reads in MiXCR, keeping a single row per CDR3 protein. The sample has 600,000 to 900,000 distinct CDR3 sequences; about 26% are singletons. This sample was also put to use in a study of T cells of mothers and their children.

The sequencing sample was made of blood. This chain joins TRBV15 and TRBJ2-5; 7 positions agree with TRBD1. This TCR derives from a boy aged 5-17 years in good health. The CDR3 DNA follows: TGTGCCACCAGCAGTCCTCTGCCGACAGGGAGAGAGACCCAGTACTTC. Protein sequence: CATSSPLPTGRETQYF.